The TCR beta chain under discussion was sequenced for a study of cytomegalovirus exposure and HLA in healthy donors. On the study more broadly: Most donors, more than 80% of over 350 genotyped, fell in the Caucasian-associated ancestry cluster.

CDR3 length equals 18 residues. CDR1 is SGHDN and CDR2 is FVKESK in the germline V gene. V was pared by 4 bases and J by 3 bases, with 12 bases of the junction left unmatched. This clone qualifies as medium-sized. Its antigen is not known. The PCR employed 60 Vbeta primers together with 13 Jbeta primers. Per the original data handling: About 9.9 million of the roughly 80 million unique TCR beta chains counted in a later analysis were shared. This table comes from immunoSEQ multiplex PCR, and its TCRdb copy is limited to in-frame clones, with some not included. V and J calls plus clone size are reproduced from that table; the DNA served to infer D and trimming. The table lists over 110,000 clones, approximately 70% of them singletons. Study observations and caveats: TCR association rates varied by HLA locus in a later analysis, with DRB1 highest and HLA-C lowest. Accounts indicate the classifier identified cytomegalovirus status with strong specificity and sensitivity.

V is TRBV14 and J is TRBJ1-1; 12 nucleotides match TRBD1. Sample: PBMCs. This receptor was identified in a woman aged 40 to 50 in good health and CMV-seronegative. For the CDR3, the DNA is TGTGCCAGCAGCCTAACACACGGGGACAGGGGGCTGGACACTGAAGCTTTCTTT. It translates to CASSLTHGDRGLDTEAFF.